The 21 T cell receptor beta chains listed next were all sequenced from one sample in a study of blood T cell repertoires in COVID-19. Profiled with immunoSEQ multiplex PCR; TCRdb holds only in-frame clones, not every one. The table records about 43,000 clones, 70% to 90% of them present only once. Source material: peripheral blood. The source of these receptors is a human donor in a cohort sampled during active COVID-19.

The chain couples TRBV7-3 to TRBJ1-2; weak D call: TRBD1 (6 bases). V lost 5 bases and J 4 bases, leaving 20 bases between the germline ends. CDR3 length: 16 residues. Germline-derived CDR1 and CDR2 are SGHTA and FQGTGA. The chain's CDR3 is CASSPDGQSPIYGYTF. CDR3 in DNA: TGTGCCAGCAGCCCAGACGGACAGAGCCCTATCTATGGCTACACCTTC.

The V and J genes are TRBV4-1 and TRBJ2-2, with D maybe TRBD2 (5 bases). Looked up from germline, CDR1 is MGHRA and CDR2 is YSYEKL. The CDR3 spans 15 residues. With 0 bases removed from V and 4 bases from J, the gap between germline ends came to 9 bases. CDR3 region: CASSQDPDSTGELFF. The CDR3, as DNA: TGCGCCAGCAGCCAAGATCCGGACTCCACCGGGGAGCTGTTTTTT.

The V call is TRBV5-1, the J call TRBJ2-7; unclear D gene. The length of the CDR3 is 13 residues. Germline CDR1 reads SGHRS; CDR2 reads YFSETQ. The V end was cut by 6 bases, the J end by 2 bases, with 12 bases between. This CDR3 is CASTPEETYEQYF. The CDR3 DNA sequence: TGCGCCAGCACTCCAGAGGAAACCTACGAGCAGTACTTC.

The rearrangement links TRBV7-3 to TRBJ1-1; D remains ambiguous. Trimming stripped 5 bases from V and 0 bases from J, with 16 bases between. This CDR3 region has 16 residues. CDR1 is SGHTA and CDR2 is FQGTGA in the germline V gene. CDR3 nucleotide sequence: TGTGCCAGCAGCCCAGCGGCAGGCACCATGAACACTGAAGCTTTCTTT. Translating it yields CASSPAAGTMNTEAFF.

This chain connects TRBV6-5 to TRBJ2-7; the match to TRBD1 covers 7 bases. Germline CDR1 reads MNHEY; CDR2 reads SVGAGI. Trimming cost V 8 bases and J 5 bases; bases outside gene matches: 9. The CDR3 sequence is 13 residues long. CDR3 sequence reads: CASGQLTGHEQYF. Here the CDR3 DNA reads TGTGCCAGCGGCCAATTGACAGGGCACGAGCAGTACTTC.

This sequence joins TRBV5-4 and TRBJ2-7, with a weak D call TRBD2 (5 bases). The V end lost 3 bases, the J end lost 4 bases, and 17 bases lay between the germline ends. CDR3 length: 15 amino acids. The germline V gene encodes CDR1 SGHNT and CDR2 YYREEE (reference sequence). The CDR3 reads CASSSDGYPGYEQYF. CDR3 nucleotides: TGTGCCAGCAGCTCCGACGGGTACCCGGGGTACGAGCAGTACTTC. Variable domain in full (rest from reference TRBV5-4 and TRBJ2-7): ETGVTQSPTHLIKTRGQQVTLRCSSQSGHNTVSWYQQALGQGPQFIFQYYREEENGRGNFPPRFSGLQFPNYSSELNVNALELDDSALYLCASSSDGYPGYEQYFGPGTRLTVT.

The genes are TRBV9 and TRBJ2-3; D gene uncertain. V was trimmed by 0 bases and J by 6 bases, leaving 5 bases between them. The CDR3 extends over 12 amino acids. Germline lookup yields CDR1 SGDLS and CDR2 YYNGEE. The CDR3: CASSVDGDTQYF. CDR3 sequence (DNA): TGTGCCAGCAGCGTAGACGGGGATACGCAGTATTTT. The entire variable domain, with the rest obtained from reference TRBV9 and TRBJ2-3, is as follows: DSGVTQTPKHLITATGQRVTLRCSPRSGDLSVYWYQQSLDQGLQFLIQYYNGEERAKGNILERFSAQQFPDLHSELNLSSLELGDSALYFCASSVDGDTQYFGPGTRLTVL.

A single count supports this clone. The chain carries TRBV5-6 and TRBJ1-2, with TRBD1 matching over 11 bases. The CDR3 consists of 15 residues. V was pared by 2 bases and J by 1 base, with 1 base of the junction left unmatched. Germline V gives CDR1 SGHDT, CDR2 YYEEEE. CDR3 region: CASSLGTGGNYGYTF. The CDR3 DNA reads TGTGCCAGCAGCTTAGGGACAGGGGGTAACTATGGCTACACCTTC.

This chain uses TRBV4-1 with TRBJ2-4; 11 nucleotides line up with TRBD1. The CDR3 has 16 residues. Germline-derived CDR1 and CDR2 are MGHRA and YSYEKL. The trim removed 0 bases at V and 8 bases at J, leaving 6 bases unmatched. The CDR3 loop reads CASSQEWTGGRDIQYF. CDR3 bases: TGCGCCAGCAGCCAAGAGTGGACAGGGGGCCGGGACATTCAGTACTTC.

The chain has TRBV13 and TRBJ2-7; TRBD2 matches 10 bases. V trimming: 6 bases; J trimming: 4 bases; junction bases outside the gene matches: 12. The germline V gene has CDR1 PRHDT and CDR2 FYEKMQ (reference sequence). This CDR3 is 16 amino acids long. CDR3 sequence (DNA): TGTGCCAGCAGTAACGGTACTAGCGGGACGTGGTACGAGCAGTACTTC. Translating it yields CASSNGTSGTWYEQYF.

This chain joins TRBV30 and TRBJ2-7; 7 bases map to TRBD2. Germline lookup yields CDR1 GTSNPN and CDR2 SVGIG (reference sequence). There are 16 residues in the CDR3. Losses at the gene ends were 5 bases for V and 0 bases for J; bases not matched to a gene: 13. In DNA form, the CDR3 reads TGTGCCTGGGGTCTCTGGTCCGGGGGGAGCTCCTACGAGCAGTACTTC. Translation: CAWGLWSGGSSYEQYF.

This chain joins TRBV4-1 and TRBJ2-1, with 9 bases identical to TRBD2. The ends lost 1 base at V and 2 bases at J; junction bases unmatched: 3. The CDR3 spans 16 residues. Per germline, CDR1 MGHRA and CDR2 YSYEKL. The CDR3 is CASSQGGGGAYNEQFF. CDR3 coding DNA: TGCGCCAGCAGCCAAGGGGGCGGGGGGGCCTACAATGAGCAGTTCTTC.

The V and J genes are TRBV25-1 and TRBJ2-1, with 7 bases matching TRBD2. Looked up from germline, CDR1 is MGHDK and CDR2 is SYGVNS. This CDR3 contains 16 residues. V shed 3 bases and J 4 bases; nucleotides not matched to a gene: 9. CDR3 nucleotides: TGTGCCAGCAGTGACTTTAGGAGCGGGGATTACAATGAGCAGTTCTTC. Translated, it gives CASSDFRSGDYNEQFF.

The chain links TRBV7-3 to TRBJ1-1; 7 bases map to TRBD1. The germline gives CDR1 SGHTA, CDR2 FQGTGA. There are 15 residues in the CDR3. V was clipped by 5 bases and J by 2 bases; unmatched bases: 8. CDR3: CASSAGTARNTEAFF. For the CDR3, the DNA is TGTGCCAGCAGCGCCGGGACAGCCCGAAACACTGAAGCTTTCTTT. Together with reference TRBV7-3 and TRBJ1-1, the CDR3 gives the full variable domain: GAGVSQTPSNKVTEKGKYVELRCDPISGHTALYWYRQSLGQGPEFLIYFQGTGAADDSGLPNDRFFAVRPEGSVSTLKIQRTERGDSAVYLCASSAGTARNTEAFFGQGTRLTVV.

The V gene is TRBV4-3, the J gene TRBJ1-4; 7 bases are a match to TRBD1. Germline values: CDR1 LGHNA, CDR2 YSLEER. CDR3 size: 19 residues. J lost 1 base, V lost 2 bases, and 13 bases had no gene match. The CDR3 reads CASSQPGGTAFQTNEKLFF. The CDR3 nucleotides are TGCGCCAGCAGCCAACCGGGCGGGACAGCATTTCAAACTAATGAAAAACTGTTTTTT.

The V and J genes are TRBV30 and TRBJ2-3; the D gene is possibly TRBD1 (6 bases). Trimming left V 6 bases short and J 0 bases short, with 13 bases between. The V gene's germline CDR1 is GTSNPN and CDR2 SVGIG (reference sequence). The CDR3 sequence is 14 residues long. For the CDR3, the DNA is TGTGCCTGTCCACACAGGGCCAGCACAGATACGCAGTATTTT. Its translation is CACPHRASTDTQYF.

CDR3: CASSPTGAGETQYF. CDR3 DNA sequence: TGTGCCAGCAGCCCGACAGGGGCGGGGGAGACCCAGTACTTC. The chain employs TRBV7-9 and TRBJ2-5; 8 nucleotides line up with TRBD1. Trimming at V came to 5 bases and at J to 5 bases, leaving 7 bases not matched to a gene. CDR1 is SEHNR, CDR2 FQNEAQ, per germline (reference sequence). This CDR3 comprises 14 residues.

J is TRBJ1-5 and V is TRBV9; D is uncertain. This CDR3 is 13 amino acids long. Trimming pared 2 bases from V and 1 base from J, leaving 4 bases between. Germline lookup yields CDR1 SGDLS and CDR2 YYNGEE. The chain's CDR3 is CASSVGSNQPQHF. CDR3 in DNA: TGTGCCAGCAGCGTTGGCAGCAATCAGCCCCAGCATTTT.

The chain couples TRBV12-3 or TRBV12-4 to TRBJ1-1; D possibly corresponds to TRBD1 (5 bases). Between the trimmed V and J ends, which lost 8 bases and 5 bases, there was a span of 12 bases. There are 12 residues in the CDR3. CDR3 loop: CASFPGGTEAFF. The CDR3 DNA follows: TGTGCCAGCTTCCCTGGGGGGACTGAAGCTTTCTTT.

The chain uses TRBV30 and TRBJ1-4; 10 nucleotides line up with TRBD1. The CDR3 length is 14 residues. The V and J ends lost 1 base and 10 bases, in that order; junction bases with no gene match: 6. In germline, CDR1 is GTSNPN, CDR2 SVGIG (reference sequence). CDR3 protein: CAWSASGTGAKLFF. CDR3 DNA sequence: TGTGCCTGGAGTGCGTCCGGGACAGGGGCAAAACTGTTTTTT.

The chain joins TRBV5-1 to TRBJ2-1, with 8 bases aligning to TRBD1. CDR3 size: 14 residues. V was clipped by 5 bases and J by 8 bases; unmatched bases: 9. The germline CDR1 and CDR2 sequences are SGHRS and YFSETQ. Here the CDR3 reads CASRDQGAFDEQFF. The CDR3 DNA is TGCGCCAGCAGGGATCAGGGGGCATTCGATGAGCAGTTCTTC.